These T cell receptor beta chains were read from a single sample in a study of T cells after yellow fever vaccination. TCRdb passed the 5' RACE reads through MiXCR, listing each CDR3 protein once. The data contain hundreds of thousands of distinct CDR3 sequences, about 3.5% of them singletons. The starting material was PBMCs, obtained on the day of the yellow fever booster vaccination. These receptors all stem from a young man who received the YFV17D yellow fever vaccine. CDR3s include the opening cysteine and the closing phenylalanine or tryptophan. The D gene is left open where the match is weak. Some rows mark clone size as missing; the rest say once, few, many or name a class of expanded clone.

j_call: TRBJ2-2
v_call: TRBV28
clone_size: -
d_call: -
cdr3_nt: TGTGCCAGCTTGACTAGTACGAACACCGGGGAGCTGTTTTTT
cdr3_aa: CASLTSTNTGELFF

j_call: TRBJ2-5
v_call: TRBV4-3
clone_size: many
d_call: TRBD2
cdr3_nt: TGCGCCAGCAGCCAGACTAGCGGGGTCGAGACCCAGTACTTC
cdr3_aa: CASSQTSGVETQYF

j_call: TRBJ1-1
v_call: TRBV20-1
clone_size: many
d_call: TRBD1
cdr3_nt: TGCAGTGCTCTGGATGACAGGGCCCCGAACACTGAAGCTTTCTTT
cdr3_aa: CSALDDRAPNTEAFF

j_call: TRBJ2-2
v_call: TRBV24-1
clone_size: -
d_call: TRBD2
cdr3_nt: TGTGCCACCAGTGATCCTCCTGGACTAGCGGGGTATTTGAACACCGGGGAGCTGTATTTT
cdr3_aa: CATSDPPGLAGYLNTGELYF

j_call: TRBJ2-3
v_call: TRBV7-2
clone_size: many
d_call: -
cdr3_nt: TGTGCCAGCAGCGGCGGTCCGGGGGATACGCAGTATTTT
cdr3_aa: CASSGGPGDTQYF

j_call: TRBJ2-1
v_call: TRBV7-9
clone_size: many
d_call: -
cdr3_nt: TGTGCCAGCAGCCCAGAAGACAATGAGCAGTTCTTC
cdr3_aa: CASSPEDNEQFF

j_call: TRBJ2-1
v_call: TRBV20-1
clone_size: many
d_call: TRBD2
cdr3_nt: TGCAGTGCTAGAGAGGTAGCGGGGGGGATATTCAATGAGCAGTTCTTC
cdr3_aa: CSAREVAGGIFNEQFF

j_call: TRBJ1-1
v_call: TRBV10-3
clone_size: many
d_call: TRBD1
cdr3_nt: TGTGCCATCAGTGAGTCGGAGGGGGCAGCGAACACTGAAGCTTTCTTT
cdr3_aa: CAISESEGAANTEAFF

j_call: TRBJ2-7
v_call: TRBV12-3/TRBV12-4
clone_size: many
d_call: TRBD1
cdr3_nt: TGTGCCAGCAGTAGGGTGGACAGGGGAGTGACGATGAAGCAGTACTTC
cdr3_aa: CASSRVDRGVTMKQYF

j_call: TRBJ2-3
v_call: TRBV29-1
clone_size: many
d_call: -
cdr3_nt: TGCAGCGTTGGAAGTAGATTCCCCACAGATACGCAGTATTTT
cdr3_aa: CSVGSRFPTDTQYF

j_call: TRBJ2-3
v_call: TRBV18
clone_size: few
d_call: TRBD1
cdr3_nt: TGTGCCAGCTCAGCGCAGGGGGCCGCGAATACGCAGTATTTT
cdr3_aa: CASSAQGAANTQYF

j_call: TRBJ1-1
v_call: TRBV20-1
clone_size: few
d_call: -
cdr3_nt: TGCAGTGCTTTCCTCTTTGGGGGCCTGAACACTGAAGCTTTCTTT
cdr3_aa: CSAFLFGGLNTEAFF

j_call: TRBJ1-2
v_call: TRBV6-2/TRBV6-3
clone_size: -
d_call: -
cdr3_nt: TGTGCCAGCAGTTCCGAGTATAGGTGGTTCTATGGCTACACCTTC
cdr3_aa: CASSSEYRWFYGYTF

j_call: TRBJ1-3
v_call: TRBV20-1
clone_size: many
d_call: -
cdr3_nt: TGCAGTGCTAGAGCAACGGGTGGAAACACCATATATTTT
cdr3_aa: CSARATGGNTIYF